Reported below is one TCR beta chain. This specimen belongs to a study of blood T cell repertoires in COVID-19. Study summary: Material from acute and convalescent COVID-19 was sourced from the United States, Italy and Spain. Sample material is recorded as cDNA or gDNA derived from T cells, B-cell-depleted T cells, or PBMCs.

As handled by the study authors: By means of reference gene primer amplification, nucleated cell counts were estimated. The method was immunoSEQ multiplex PCR; TCRdb's version includes in-frame clones alone and lacks a portion of them. The V and J calls and clone size come from that table; D and trimming were worked out from the DNA. The profile shows roughly 30,000 clones, roughly 84% of them singletons. Sequencing used peripheral blood. The origin of this receptor is a man in his sixties or seventies with active COVID-19.

The CDR3 sequence is CASSPPGQGRSDTQYF. DNA of the CDR3: TGTGCCAGTAGTCCGCCCGGACAGGGTAGGTCAGATACGCAGTATTTT. J is TRBJ2-3 and V is TRBV19, with TRBD1 matching over 8 bases. Trimming took 5 bases from V and 4 from J; bases not matched to a gene: 11. The V gene's germline CDR1 is LNHDA and CDR2 SQIVND (reference sequence). The CDR3 loop spans 16 amino acids.